These 6 T cell receptor beta chains came from one sample sequenced in a study of T cell responses to AZD1222 COVID-19 vaccine. Measured with immunoSEQ multiplex PCR; TCRdb has only the in-frame clones, and not every one. The data show around 140,000 clones, roughly nine tenths seen once. The sequencing here drew on peripheral blood, taken on day 0 of AZD1222 vaccination. The receptor set was obtained from an adult in good health.

The CDR3 protein is CASSGPRGDEQYF. CDR3 DNA: TGTGCCAGCAGTGGACCCCGGGGCGACGAGCAGTACTTC. This sequence joins TRBV2 and TRBJ2-7; D could derive from TRBD1 or TRBD2 (5 bases each). The germline V gene has CDR1 SNHLY and CDR2 FYNNEI. The V and J ends lost 4 bases and 5 bases respectively, with 12 bases between them. This CDR3 spans 13 amino acids.

V is TRBV27 and J is TRBJ2-7, with TRBD1 as a possible D gene (6 bases). V lost 2 bases to trimming and J lost 2 bases, with 16 bases between them. The length of the CDR3 is 16 residues. The germline V gene encodes CDR1 MNHEY and CDR2 SMNVEV (reference sequence). The CDR3 spells CASSLLSPQGTYEQYF. CDR3 DNA: TGTGCCAGCAGTTTACTTTCCCCGCAGGGGACCTACGAGCAGTACTTC.

This sequence joins TRBV11-2 and TRBJ1-5, with TRBD1 as a possible D gene (6 bases). Trimming left V 1 base short and J 10 bases short, with 14 bases between. The CDR3 runs to 14 residues. CDR1 SGHAT and CDR2 FQNNGV come from the germline V gene. The CDR3 DNA sequence: TGTGCCAGCAGCTTAGTAGGGGGAGGGGTCCCCCAGCATTTT. Its protein product is CASSLVGGGVPQHF.

The chain links TRBV7-9 to TRBJ2-1; 8 nucleotides agree with TRBD1. The junction had 5 bases not matched to a gene; V was cut back by 1 base and J by 15 bases. Germline CDR1 SEHNR, CDR2 FQNEAQ (reference sequence). There are 12 residues in the CDR3. CDR3 loop: CASSLEAGGLFF. The CDR3 DNA is TGTGCCAGCAGCTTAGAGGCAGGGGGCTTGTTCTTC.

J is TRBJ1-2 and V is TRBV2, with no clear D. Trimming cost V 7 bases and J 8 bases, with 17 bases left between them. The germline CDR1 and CDR2 sequences are SNHLY and FYNNEI. This CDR3 is built from 13 residues. CDR3 nucleotides: TGTGCCAGCACCCTAGCCTCGGGATCCGGCTACACCTTC. Protein sequence: CASTLASGSGYTF.

V usage is TRBV28 and J usage is TRBJ2-1; 9 nucleotides line up with TRBD1. The trim removed 6 bases at V and 12 bases at J, leaving 15 bases unmatched. CDR3 length: 15 amino acids. The germline CDR1 and CDR2 sequences are MDHEN and SYDVKM. The CDR3 loop reads CASSRRPGQGSSQFF. The CDR3 DNA reads TGTGCCAGCAGCCGGAGACCGGGACAGGGCTCATCGCAGTTCTTC.